This is a list of T cell receptor beta chains from one sample in a study of shared clonotypes between healthy human individuals. The table came from immunoSEQ multiplex PCR; TCRdb's copy has only in-frame clones and leaves some out. The sample gives about 1.5 million clones, about 96% of which show up once; 0.95% to 1.5% is in the top ten. The source material was naive CD4+ T cells sorted from blood. These receptors all stem from a man aged 30 to 39 in good health. The CDR3 runs from the conserved cysteine through the conserved F or W. A D gene is named only where the DNA matches it firmly. Only part of the rows carry a size: once, few, many, or a class if the clone is expanded.

cdr3_aa cdr3_nt d_call v_call cdr3_length j_call clone_size
CASSLRGVNEKLFF TGTGCCAGCAGTTTACGGGGGGTGAATGAAAAACTGTTTTTT - TRBV28 14 TRBJ1-4 -
CASSHSGRGSVTKNIQYF TGTGCTAGCAGCCATAGCGGGAGGGGTTCGGTTACCAAAAACATTCAGTACTTC TRBD2 TRBV7-7 18 TRBJ2-4 -
CASSVATQGSTEAFF TGTGCCAGCAGCGTAGCTACCCAGGGAAGCACTGAAGCTTTCTTT - TRBV9 15 TRBJ1-1 -
CASSPGTGVPEAFF TGTGCCAGCAGTCCCGGGACAGGGGTTCCTGAAGCTTTCTTT TRBD1 TRBV27 14 TRBJ1-1 -
CASSRVGSGGSSYEQYF TGTGCCAGCAGCAGAGTAGGTAGCGGGGGCTCCTCCTACGAGCAGTACTTC TRBD2 TRBV11-2 17 TRBJ2-7 -
CASSVINTGELFF TGTGCCAGCAGCGTGATTAACACCGGGGAGCTGTTTTTT - TRBV9 13 TRBJ2-2 -
CSVDLYTGELFF TGCAGCGTTGATCTATACACCGGGGAGCTGTTTTTT - TRBV29-1 12 TRBJ2-2 -
CASSLPQGTGNTIYF TGTGCCAGCAGCTTACCACAGGGTACTGGAAACACCATATATTTT - TRBV7-9 15 TRBJ1-3 -
CASSDMIIKLFF TGTGCCAGCAGTGACATGATTATAAAACTGTTTTTT - TRBV6-1 12 TRBJ1-4 once
CASTSRASYEQYF TGTGCCAGCACCTCAAGGGCATCCTACGAGCAGTACTTC - TRBV7-8 13 TRBJ2-7 few
CASSDTSYEQYF TGCGCCAGCAGTGACACCTCCTACGAGCAGTACTTC - TRBV10-2 12 TRBJ2-7 -
CASGSPPRRVYNEQFF TGTGCTAGTGGTTCCCCACCGAGACGAGTATACAATGAGCAGTTCTTC - TRBV12-5 16 TRBJ2-1 -
CASSNSGSMIF TGTGCCAGCAGTAATAGCGGGAGTATGATCTTC TRBD2 TRBV2 11 TRBJ2-1 -
CASSIDGGTDTQYF TGTGCCAGTAGTATAGATGGGGGCACGGATACGCAGTATTTT - TRBV19 14 TRBJ2-3 -
CASSLRGQEEAFF TGTGCCAGCTCCCTTAGGGGACAGGAAGAAGCTTTCTTT TRBD1 TRBV25-1 13 TRBJ1-1 -
CASSLGQGLYGYTF TGTGCCAGCAGCTTGGGACAGGGCCTTTATGGCTACACCTTC TRBD1 TRBV5-4 14 TRBJ1-2 -
CASSLSRNTEAFF TGTGCCAGCAGCTTAAGTCGGAACACTGAAGCTTTCTTT - TRBV7-9 13 TRBJ1-1 -
CSVVTRQGYGYTF TGCAGCGTTGTCACCAGACAGGGGTATGGCTACACCTTC TRBD1 TRBV29-1 13 TRBJ1-2 -
CSVRQGGQPQHF TGCAGCGTTAGACAGGGTGGGCAGCCCCAGCATTTT TRBD1 TRBV29-1 12 TRBJ1-5 -